The clone carrying this TCR beta chain was picked up many times. Its specificity is unknown. General study points: In terms of TCR gene usage, tumor memory CD4+ T cells clustered together with blood and lymph node memory CD4+ cells, as well as with lymph node naive CD4+ cells.

Treg sorting used a CD4+CD25+CD127-/low gate. The CDR3 consists of 14 residues. Trimming cost V 0 bases and J 4 bases, with 9 bases left between them. CDR1 and CDR2 (germline): SGHRS, YFSETQ. Via MiXCR, TCRdb re-called the 5' RACE reads, giving one row per CDR3 protein. The repertoire includes approximately 60,000 distinct CDR3 sequences, less than 25% of them detected once, and 3.2% sits in the top ten. The chain has TRBV5-1 and TRBJ2-3, with D perhaps given as TRBD1 or TRBD2 (5 bases each). The source material was tumor-infiltrating Tregs sorted from the breast tumor. This clonotype was sampled from a female donor with breast cancer. Here the CDR3 reads CASSLGVGADTQYF. CDR3 in DNA: TGCGCCAGCAGCTTGGGAGTGGGGGCAGATACGCAGTATTTT.